This passage covers 25 T cell receptor beta chains from one sample sequenced in a study of Graves' ophthalmopathy and Graves' hyperthyroidism. The authors amplified TCR beta CDR3 regions from RNA transcripts. Second-round multiplex PCR came after a first-round RT-PCR that employed HTBI primers. MiXCR, applied by TCRdb to the multiplex PCR reads, yields one record per CDR3 protein. The top ten hold more than 9.5% of the sample, which has around 1.1 million distinct CDR3 sequences, about two fifths seen once. The sequenced sample was peripheral blood or thyroid tissue (not recorded which). The receptor set was obtained from an adult man with Graves' hyperthyroidism.

There are a few counts of this clonotype. The chain has TRBV6-2 or TRBV6-3 and TRBJ2-7; 10 bases line up with TRBD2. The germline CDR1 and CDR2 sequences are MNHEY and SVGEGT. The CDR3 covers 15 residues. The junction had 7 bases not matched to a gene; V was cut back by 4 bases and J by 4 bases. In DNA form, the CDR3 reads TGTGCCAGCAGTTTGCTAGCGGGGGAGCAATACGAGCAGTACTTC. Translation gives CASSLLAGEQYEQYF.

The rearrangement links TRBV5-1 to TRBJ1-2; 9 positions agree with TRBD1. There are 15 residues in the CDR3. The germline gives CDR1 SGHRS, CDR2 YFSETQ. Trimming at V came to 4 bases and at J to 7 bases, leaving 11 bases not matched to a gene. The DNA of the CDR3 is TGCGCCAGCAGCCAACACCCGGGACAGGGAAGTGGCTACACCTTC. Amino acids: CASSQHPGQGSGYTF.

This clonotype was counted many times. V usage is TRBV2 and J usage is TRBJ1-4; weak D call: TRBD1 (5 bases). The CDR3 consists of 15 residues. The germline V and J ends were trimmed by 6 bases and 6 bases, with 17 bases remaining between them. Germline CDR1 is SNHLY and CDR2 is FYNNEI. This chain's CDR3 is CASRSKGRVYEKLFF. DNA of the CDR3: TGTGCCAGCAGGAGCAAGGGCAGGGTTTATGAAAAACTGTTTTTT.

The chain combines TRBV29-1 with TRBJ2-5, with D perhaps matching TRBD2 (5 bases). The J call may be mistaken, given a closer DNA end match to TRBJ2-7. CDR1 and CDR2 (germline): SQVTM, ANQGSEA. CDR3 length: 12 residues. The CDR3 region is CSVVVGVYEQYF. CDR3 sequence (DNA): TGCAGCGTTGTAGTCGGGGTATACGAGCAGTACTTC.

For this clonotype: Possible read error: a much larger clone is one base away. The chain uses TRBV10-2 and TRBJ2-7; TRBD1 is a possible D gene (8 bases). Germline V CDR1 and CDR2: WSHSY, SAAADI. This CDR3 region has 18 residues. In nucleotides, the CDR3 is TGCTCCAGCACCCCCGGCAGGGGGCAAAGCGGGAACCCCCTGGAGCAGTACTTC. Encoded protein: CSSTPGRGQSGNPLEQYF.

The chain recombines TRBV7-2 with TRBJ1-6; maybe TRBD1 (6 bases). Germline CDR1 SGHTA, CDR2 FQGNSA. The CDR3 is 16 residues long. Trimming removed 5 bases from V and 1 base from J, with 12 bases in between. The CDR3 reads CASSPTGRSYNSPLHF. DNA for the CDR3: TGTGCCAGCAGCCCCACAGGGAGGTCCTATAATTCACCCCTCCACTTT.

V gene TRBV10-2 combines with J gene TRBJ1-6; the D is unclear. Trimming left V 11 bases short and J 10 bases short, with 12 bases between. Germline CDR1 is WSHSY and CDR2 is SAAADI. This CDR3 has 11 residues. The CDR3 nucleotides read TGCGCCCCGGGGTTGGCGTCACCCCTCCACTTT. As protein: CAPGLASPLHF.

The chain carries TRBV2 and TRBJ2-5, with D perhaps being TRBD1 or TRBD2 (5 bases each). V lost 8 bases and J lost 5, with 15 bases in between. This CDR3 contains 13 residues. Germline values: CDR1 SNHLY, CDR2 FYNNEI. The CDR3 DNA is TGTGCCAGCGTTGTGGGGGTAGAGGAGACCCAGTACTTC. Protein: CASVVGVEETQYF.

This clonotype was seen just once. A much more abundant neighbour one base away suggests this may be a read error. J is TRBJ2-7 and V is TRBV14, with a tentative D call TRBD2 (5 bases). Germline values: CDR1 SGHDN, CDR2 FVKESK. The CDR3 consists of 14 residues. CDR3 protein: CTSSHWESSYEQYF. In DNA form, the CDR3 reads TGTACCAGCAGCCACTGGGAGAGCTCCTACGAGCAGTACTTC.

This clonotype appeared many times. The gene calls are TRBV9 and TRBJ2-7; D unresolved. The CDR3 is 15 residues long. Germline V gene data show CDR1 as SGDLS and CDR2 as YYNGEE. V was shortened by 0 bases and J by 0 bases, with 10 bases between the two germline ends. In nucleotides, the CDR3 is TGTGCCAGCAGCGTAGCGCCGGCCTTCTCCTACGAGCAGTACTTC. Translating gives CASSVAPAFSYEQYF.

This clonotype has ten or more counts. Compared with germline, one end of the junction differs, possibly owing to a read error. The CDR3 loop reads CASSQGASNQPQHF. The CDR3 coding sequence is TGTGCCAGCAGCCAGGGGGCCAGCAATCAGCCCCAGCATTTT. The chain has TRBV4-1 and TRBJ1-5; 8 bases fit TRBD1. From germline, CDR1 is MGHRA and CDR2 YSYEKL. The CDR3 length is 14 residues.

The V and J genes are TRBV10-3 and TRBJ1-6; D might be TRBD1 (5 bases). The germline V gene has CDR1 ENHRY and CDR2 SYGVKD. V lost 10 bases and J lost 4, with 20 bases in between. This CDR3 region has 16 residues. DNA for the CDR3: TGTGCCAGCAGCCATCTGGGGGACGGGTATAATTCACCCCTCCACTTT. Translated: CASSHLGDGYNSPLHF.

This clonotype appeared many times. This rearrangement joins TRBV7-2 to TRBJ1-3, with D unresolved. Trimming pared 1 base from V and 3 bases from J, leaving 1 base between. This CDR3 has 12 residues. CDR1 SGHTA and CDR2 FQGNSA come from the germline V gene. The CDR3, as DNA: TGTGCCAGCAGCTTAGATGGAAACACCATATATTTT. This sequence encodes CASSLDGNTIYF.

Concerning this clonotype: This may be a read error: a much more frequent sequence differs by one nucleotide. Since no conserved phenylalanine or tryptophan closes the CDR3, a read error is the likely cause. The chain uses TRBV2 and TRBJ1-2; D remains ambiguous. In germline, CDR1 is SNHLY, CDR2 FYNNEI. V lost 3 bases to trimming and J lost 2 bases, with 10 bases between them. The CDR3 has 14 amino acids. The DNA for the CDR3 is TGTGCCAGCAGTGATTTTAGGAGAAACTATGGCTACACCCTC. It encodes CASSDFRRNYGYTL.

The chain carries TRBV10-2 and TRBJ2-7; the match to TRBD2 covers 8 bases. J gave up 5 bases and V 1 base, and 7 bases lay outside the gene matches. CDR1 WSHSY and CDR2 SAAADI come from the germline V gene. CDR3 length equals 15 residues. CDR3 protein: CASSEFFAGGDEQYF. Here the CDR3 DNA reads TGCGCCAGCAGTGAGTTCTTTGCGGGGGGAGACGAGCAGTACTTC.

The chain is built from TRBV20-1 and TRBJ1-2; D possibly corresponds to TRBD1 (6 bases). CDR1 DFQATT and CDR2 SNEGSKA come from the germline V gene (reference sequence). There are 15 residues in the CDR3. V was trimmed by 3 bases and J by 7 bases, leaving 21 bases between them. The CDR3 region has the DNA TGCAGTGCTAGTTATTTGCAGGGGAGCTTTGGTGGCTACACCTTC. This codes for CSASYLQGSFGGYTF.

The chain has TRBV5-6 and TRBJ2-5, with 13 positions matching TRBD2. The CDR3 contains 17 residues. The trim removed 4 bases at V and 6 bases at J, leaving 12 bases unmatched. CDR1 is SGHDT and CDR2 is YYEEEE in the germline V gene. CDR3 loop: CASSDLTSGRASKTQYF. The CDR3, as DNA: TGTGCCAGCAGCGACCTTACTAGCGGGAGGGCCTCGAAGACCCAGTACTTC.

The V and J genes are TRBV20-1 and TRBJ2-5; 10 bases are a match to TRBD1. CDR3 length equals 15 residues. J lost 5 bases, V lost 3 bases, and 9 bases had no gene match. CDR1 is DFQATT and CDR2 is SNEGSKA in the germline V gene (reference sequence). The CDR3 DNA is TGCAGTGCTAGGGCCGGGACAGGGGAAGGGGAGACCCAGTACTTC. Translated, it gives CSARAGTGEGETQYF.

This clonotype showed up many times. Here the CDR3 DNA reads TGCAGTGCTCCGGACAGAGGCAATCAGCCCCAGCATTTT. It codes for CSAPDRGNQPQHF. The chain joins TRBV20-1 to TRBJ1-5; weak D call: TRBD1 (6 bases). V lost 5 bases and J lost 2, with 10 bases in between. The CDR3 spans 13 residues. The germline gives CDR1 DFQATT, CDR2 SNEGSKA (reference sequence).

As for this clonotype: A junction boundary mismatches the germline segment, possibly from a read error. The V call is TRBV10-3, the J call TRBJ2-7; D call uncertain. Germline V CDR1 and CDR2: ENHRY, SYGVKD. The CDR3 has 13 residues. The CDR3: CASSYPDSYEQYF. For the CDR3, the DNA is TGTGCCAGCAGTTACCCAGACTCCTACGAGCAGTACTTC.

This clonotype was observed at least ten times. This chain's CDR3 is CASSIGHASGNTIYF. In DNA form, the CDR3 reads TGTGCCAGCAGCATCGGACACGCCTCTGGAAACACCATATATTTT. This sequence joins TRBV7-2 and TRBJ1-3, with D possibly being TRBD1 (5 bases). CDR1 is SGHTA, CDR2 FQGNSA, per germline. Trimming removed 5 bases from V and 0 bases from J, with 11 bases in between. The CDR3 spans 15 residues.

This chain joins TRBV7-8 and TRBJ2-5; D is perhaps TRBD2 (6 bases). Trimming removed 3 bases from V and 0 bases from J, with 8 bases in between. CDR3 length: 14 amino acids. The germline gives CDR1 SGHVS, CDR2 FQNEAQ. CDR3 nucleotides: TGTGCCAGCAGCTTGTGGAGGGACCAAGAGACCCAGTACTTC. Its protein is CASSLWRDQETQYF.

As concerns this clonotype: A read error may produce the germline difference seen at one junction end. The chain joins TRBV5-1 to TRBJ2-5; the match to TRBD1 covers 9 bases. This CDR3 spans 16 amino acids. The germline V gene encodes CDR1 SGHRS and CDR2 YFSETQ. The CDR3: CAGSMGQGWGQEAQYF. The CDR3 bases are TGCGCCGGCAGCATGGGACAGGGTTGGGGGCAAGAGGCCCAGTACTTC. The full variable domain, with the rest looked up from reference TRBV5-1 and TRBJ2-5, is KAGVTQTPRYLIKTRGQQVTLSCSPISGHRSVSWYQQTPGQGLQFLFEYFSETQRNKGNFPGRFSGRQFSNSRSEMNVSTLELGDSALYLCAGSMGQGWGQEAQYFGPGTRLLVL.

The chain has TRBV11-3 and TRBJ2-2; no firm D call. The V end lost 3 bases, the J end lost 6 bases, and 8 bases lay between the germline ends. This CDR3 comprises 13 residues. Germline-derived CDR1 and CDR2 are SGHNT and YENEEA. CDR3 bases: TGTGCCAGCAGCTTTCGAACAGCCGGGGAGCTGTTTTTT. Its protein is CASSFRTAGELFF.

The CDR3 DNA reads as TGCAGTGCTAGCAACCCTCTAGGGGCCCAAGAGACCCAGTACTTC. Its translation: CSASNPLGAQETQYF. The chain uses TRBV20-1 and TRBJ2-5, with a weak D call TRBD1 (5 bases). This CDR3 comprises 15 residues. Trimming pared 3 bases from V and 1 base from J, leaving 15 bases between. Germline values: CDR1 DFQATT, CDR2 SNEGSKA (reference sequence).